This T cell receptor beta chain stems from a study of T cell responses to AZD1222 COVID-19 vaccine. Study at large: Pooled together were second doses at about 4 or about 12 weeks.

Measured with immunoSEQ multiplex PCR; TCRdb has only the in-frame clones, and not every one. Altogether 25,000 to 30,000 clones are present, over 90% being singletons, with the ten largest covering more than 8%. J lost 4 bases, V lost 2 bases, and 5 bases had no gene match. The CDR3 contains 16 residues. Germline CDR1 MNHNS, CDR2 SASEGT. The sample consisted of peripheral blood, taken on day 0 of AZD1222 vaccination. The sequence derives from an adult in good health. The chain carries TRBV6-1 and TRBJ2-2; 9 bases are shared with TRBD2. In DNA, the CDR3 is TGTGCCAGCAGTGAACGAGCGGGAGGCCCCACCGGGGAGCTGTTTTTT. Translating gives CASSERAGGPTGELFF.